The T cell receptor (beta chain) under discussion was sequenced for a study of metastatic and nonmetastatic thyroid tumors. Study-level information: Samples came from malignant and benign thyroid patients, and repertoires were compared across blood and tumor or nodule tissue. Findings of the study overall: Benign nodules were reported to have significantly lower TCR beta diversity than malignant thyroid tumors, in blood and tumor.

Authors' analysis steps: Between-group CDR3 differences, defined by clinicopathological status, yielded a distant-metastasis classifier for papillary thyroid cancer. With MiXCR, TCRdb reprocessed the PCR reads. None of the V and J calls come from the authors' own analysis; TCRdb made them. Seen here are approximately 35,000 clones, approximately 40% observed once, and the top ten hold roughly 20%. No treatment of any kind had been given to any patient before thyroid surgery. Deletions cut 3 bases from V and 1 base from J, with 10 bases between. The CDR3 covers 16 residues. Ten or more counts support this clone. Antigen: not known.

The material sequenced was tumor tissue. V usage is TRBV12-3 or TRBV12-4 and J usage is TRBJ1-6; D not resolved. The receptor's source is a female donor with papillary thyroid cancer or a benign thyroid nodule (not recorded which). Some clones in this sample may be carry-over from other donors' samples. The CDR3 protein is CASSFGGASYNSPLHF. As DNA, the CDR3 is TGTGCCAGCAGTTTTGGTGGAGCATCCTATAATTCACCCCTCCACTTT.